The clone carrying this T cell receptor (beta chain) was seen only a few times. Its target is unknown. In making TCR beta libraries, quantitative 5'-RACE with molecular barcodes was used. In TCRdb, the 5' RACE reads were re-called with MiXCR into one record per CDR3 protein. The table has 670,000 or so distinct CDR3 sequences, around 20% seen once. V shed 4 bases and J shed 8 bases, with 15 bases lying between them. This CDR3 has 13 residues. Germline V lookup: CDR1 SGHRS, CDR2 YFSETQ. This sample was taken from a study of CD8 T cells in ankylosing spondylitis. Findings and caveats of the study: Ankylosing spondylitis blood appeared to carry a characteristic TCR beta motif of seven to nine highly homologous variants. The authors reported significant enrichment of disease-linked clones in matched ankylosing spondylitis synovial fluid.

Sequenced sample: blood, either unsorted or a sorted T cell fraction (not recorded which). The chain carries TRBV5-1 and TRBJ1-2; D possibly corresponds to TRBD1 (5 bases). This clonotype was obtained from a male donor with ankylosing spondylitis. Here the CDR3 reads CASSTGTVGGYTF. Here the CDR3 DNA reads TGCGCCAGCAGCACCGGGACTGTGGGAGGCTACACCTTC.